These 18 T cell receptor beta chains came from one sample sequenced in a study of T cells after yellow fever vaccination. MiXCR was run by TCRdb on the 5' RACE reads, yielding one entry per CDR3 protein. The top ten clones hold less than 0.95% of a sample with under 150,000 distinct CDR3 sequences, roughly 8% of them seen once. Specimen: CD4+ T cells sorted from PBMCs, collected 5 days after the yellow fever booster vaccination. The source of these receptors is a man aged 25-45 years who received the YFV17D yellow fever vaccine.

This clonotype showed up just a few times. This chain joins TRBV20-1 and TRBJ1-2; tentatively, D is TRBD1 (5 bases). Germline V CDR1 and CDR2: DFQATT, SNEGSKA (reference sequence). The CDR3 covers 13 residues. The germline V and J ends were trimmed by 6 bases and 7 bases, with 18 bases remaining between them. The CDR3 reads CSAYQTAYGGYTF. The CDR3 DNA follows: TGCAGTGCCTATCAGACAGCTTACGGTGGCTACACCTTC.

In the case of this clonotype: This sequence may be a read error, since a much larger clone differs from it by one base. CDR3 nucleotide sequence: TGCAGTGATAGAGATCAGGAAGGCAGGGGGCTCTACGAGCAGTACTTC. It yields the protein CSDRDQEGRGLYEQYF. The V call is TRBV20-1, the J call TRBJ2-7; 8 positions agree with TRBD1. CDR1 and CDR2 (germline): DFQATT, SNEGSKA (reference sequence). The CDR3 contains 16 residues.

This clonotype was seen ten or more times. The chain employs TRBV23-1 and TRBJ2-7; tentative D call: TRBD2 (5 bases). Being an ORF, TRBV23-1 has a function that is uncertain. The CDR3 is 16 residues long. V lost 4 bases to trimming and J lost 3 bases, with 19 bases between them. DNA of the CDR3: TGCGCCAGCAGTCCTCTCCGGCGGGCAAAGATCTACGAGCAGTACTTC. Residues: CASSPLRRAKIYEQYF.

The CDR3 DNA follows: TGTGCCAGCAGCGGAACTGGGGGGGGAAACATTCAGTACTTC. It codes for CASSGTGGGNIQYF. The chain employs TRBV9 and TRBJ2-4; 7 bases match TRBD2. This CDR3 region has 14 residues. Germline V gives CDR1 SGDLS, CDR2 YYNGEE. The V and J ends lost 3 bases and 6 bases, in that order; junction bases with no gene match: 6. The entire variable domain, with the rest obtained from reference TRBV9 and TRBJ2-4, is as follows: DSGVTQTPKHLITATGQRVTLRCSPRSGDLSVYWYQQSLDQGLQFLIQYYNGEERAKGNILERFSAQQFPDLHSELNLSSLELGDSALYFCASSGTGGGNIQYFGAGTRLSVL.

This clonotype was seen at least ten times. V gene TRBV5-1 combines with J gene TRBJ1-5; D is perhaps TRBD1 (6 bases). The ends were cut back, 2 bases at V and 4 bases at J, with 7 bases in the middle. Germline CDR1 reads SGHRS; CDR2 reads YFSETQ. The length of the CDR3 is 13 residues. CDR3 nucleotides: TGCGCCAGCAGCTTCGGACAGAATCAGCCCCAGCATTTT. It translates to CASSFGQNQPQHF.

In its sample, this clonotype was seen a few times. The chain is built from TRBV20-1 and TRBJ2-3, with TRBD1 matching 9 bases. J gave up 4 bases and V 5 bases, and 10 bases lay outside the gene matches. The CDR3 spans 15 residues. Per germline, CDR1 DFQATT and CDR2 SNEGSKA (reference sequence). CDR3 sequence (DNA): TGCAGTGCTGAGGACAGGGGCCTGGATGCAGATACGCAGTATTTT. Protein: CSAEDRGLDADTQYF.

This clonotype came up many times. V is TRBV7-9 and J is TRBJ2-7; tentatively, D is TRBD1 or TRBD2 (5 bases each). Germline CDR1 is SEHNR and CDR2 is FQNEAQ (reference sequence). Trimming shortened V by 1 base and J by 6 bases, and 10 bases separated the two germline ends. CDR3 length: 13 residues. CDR3 in amino acids: CASSLVPGTEQYF. For the CDR3, the DNA is TGTGCCAGCAGCTTAGTTCCAGGGACCGAGCAGTACTTC.

A few counts support this clonotype. The rearrangement uses TRBV6-5 and TRBJ2-2, with D maybe TRBD2 (5 bases). The V gene lost 2 bases and the J gene lost 7 bases, with 8 bases spanning the gap. The V gene's germline CDR1 is MNHEY and CDR2 SVGAGI. The CDR3 runs to 13 residues. Here the CDR3 DNA reads TGTGCCAGCAGTTACCGGGGTCACGGGGAGCTGTTTTTT. Translating it yields CASSYRGHGELFF.

The chain couples TRBV5-1 to TRBJ2-7, with D possibly matching TRBD2 (6 bases). V lost 4 bases, J lost 3 bases, and 14 bases lay in between. Germline V gives CDR1 SGHRS, CDR2 YFSETQ. The length of the CDR3 is 14 residues. The CDR3 DNA follows: TGCGCCAGCAGCCTTAGCGGAGAGGGCTACGAGCAGTACTTC. Its translation is CASSLSGEGYEQYF.

This clonotype appeared many times. The V call is TRBV20-1, the J call TRBJ2-7, with a tentative D call TRBD2 (6 bases). From germline, CDR1 is DFQATT and CDR2 SNEGSKA (reference sequence). CDR3 size: 14 residues. V was shortened by 3 bases and J by 5 bases, with 17 bases between the two germline ends. The CDR3 DNA is TGCAGTGCTAGCGCGGGGACCGCTGGGAACGAGCAGTACTTC. Translating it yields CSASAGTAGNEQYF.

This clonotype appeared many times. The CDR3 DNA sequence: TGTGCCAGCAGTCCTAGCGGGAACGCCTACGAGCAGTACTTC. Encoded protein: CASSPSGNAYEQYF. The chain carries TRBV7-2 and TRBJ2-7; TRBD2 aligns across 9 bases. The CDR3 is 14 amino acids. CDR1 SGHTA and CDR2 FQGNSA come from the germline V gene. Unmatched junction bases numbered 5, after V lost 6 bases and J lost 2 bases.

Many counts were recorded for this clonotype. The rearrangement joins TRBV12-3 or TRBV12-4 to TRBJ1-2; 9 nucleotides match TRBD1. V gave up 5 bases and J gave up 4 bases; unmatched junction bases: 5. The CDR3 consists of 14 residues. For the CDR3, the DNA is TGTGCCAGCAGTCGATTGGACAGGGGCTATGGCTACACCTTC. Translation: CASSRLDRGYGYTF.

In this sample, this clonotype turned up many times. This sequence joins TRBV7-8 and TRBJ1-1; D unresolved. The V gene lost 4 bases and the J gene lost 1 base, with 7 bases spanning the gap. This CDR3 has 13 amino acids. Germline values: CDR1 SGHVS, CDR2 FQNEAQ. CDR3 DNA sequence: TGTGCCAGCAGCTATACAGAGAACACTGAAGCTTTCTTT. This codes for CASSYTENTEAFF.

This clonotype was picked up many times. The chain's CDR3 is CASSLDTGTTAADTQYF. The CDR3 coding sequence is TGCGCCAGCAGCTTAGACACCGGGACAACAGCAGCAGATACGCAGTATTTT. This chain joins TRBV5-1 and TRBJ2-3; possible D gene TRBD1, 6 bases. This CDR3 is built from 17 residues. The germline CDR1 and CDR2 sequences are SGHRS and YFSETQ. Between the trimmed V and J ends, which lost 2 bases and 4 bases, there was a span of 20 bases.

This clonotype was detected many times. The chain employs TRBV7-2 and TRBJ2-5; D is undetermined. CDR1 is SGHTA and CDR2 is FQGNSA in the germline V gene. The CDR3 sequence is 13 residues long. Trimming stripped 1 base from V and 4 bases from J, with 7 bases between. CDR3 loop: CASSLGFGETQYF. The CDR3 coding sequence is TGTGCCAGCAGCTTAGGTTTCGGAGAGACCCAGTACTTC.

This clonotype was counted only a few times. This chain's CDR3 is CASSTYRTSGRGYNEQFF. The CDR3 DNA follows: TGTGCCAGCAGCACCTATCGGACTAGCGGGAGAGGGTACAATGAGCAGTTCTTC. The rearrangement links TRBV7-9 to TRBJ2-1; 13 bases align to TRBD2. The germline gives CDR1 SEHNR, CDR2 FQNEAQ (reference sequence). This CDR3 has 18 amino acids. After removal of 5 bases from V and 4 bases from J, the junction contained 11 bases not matched to a gene.

This clonotype was seen at least ten times. The V call is TRBV20-1, the J call TRBJ2-7; 8 nucleotides line up with TRBD2. Per the germline V gene, CDR1 is DFQATT and CDR2 is SNEGSKA (reference sequence). This CDR3 spans 12 amino acids. Trimming took 3 bases from V and 5 from J; bases not matched to a gene: 3. CDR3 sequence: CSARAGGNEQYF. CDR3 bases: TGCAGTGCTAGGGCGGGAGGAAACGAGCAGTACTTC.

This clonotype was counted many times. The chain uses TRBV7-2 and TRBJ2-5, with D perhaps matching TRBD1 or TRBD2 (5 bases each). The germline V and J ends were trimmed by 5 bases and 4 bases, with 17 bases remaining between them. CDR3 length: 15 amino acids. Germline CDR1 reads SGHTA; CDR2 reads FQGNSA. The CDR3 loop reads CASSPQNGGRETQYF. The CDR3 DNA reads as TGTGCCAGCAGCCCCCAAAATGGGGGACGAGAGACCCAGTACTTC.